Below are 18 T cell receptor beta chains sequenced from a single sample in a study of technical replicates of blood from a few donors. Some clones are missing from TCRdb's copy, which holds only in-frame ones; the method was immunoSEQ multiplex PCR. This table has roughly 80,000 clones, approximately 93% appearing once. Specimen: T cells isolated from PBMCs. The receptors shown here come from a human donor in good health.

The CDR3 DNA follows: TGTGCCAGCAGTACTTATCTGGACGAGCAGTACTTC. As protein: CASSTYLDEQYF. The V call is TRBV28, the J call TRBJ2-7; D not certain. The CDR3 spans 12 residues. V lost 5 bases to trimming and J lost 5 bases, with 10 bases between them. The germline V gene encodes CDR1 MDHEN and CDR2 SYDVKM.

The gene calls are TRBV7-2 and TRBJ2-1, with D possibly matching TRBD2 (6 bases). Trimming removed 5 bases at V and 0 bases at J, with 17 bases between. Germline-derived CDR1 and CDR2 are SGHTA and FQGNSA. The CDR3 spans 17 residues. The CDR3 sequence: CASSLRSGLNSYNEQFF. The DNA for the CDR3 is TGTGCCAGCAGCCTCCGGAGCGGGTTGAACTCCTACAATGAGCAGTTCTTC.

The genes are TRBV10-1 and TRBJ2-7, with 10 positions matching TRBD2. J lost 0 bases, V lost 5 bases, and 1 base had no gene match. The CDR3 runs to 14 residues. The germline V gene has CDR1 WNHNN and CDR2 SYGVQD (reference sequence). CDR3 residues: CASSSGRDSYEQYF. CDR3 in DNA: TGCGCCAGCAGTAGCGGGAGGGACTCCTACGAGCAGTACTTC.

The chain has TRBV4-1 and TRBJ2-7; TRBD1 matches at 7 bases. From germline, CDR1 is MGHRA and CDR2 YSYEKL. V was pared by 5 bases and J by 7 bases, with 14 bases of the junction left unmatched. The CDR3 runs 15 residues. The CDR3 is CASSTRDSQSEEQYF. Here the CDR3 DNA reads TGCGCCAGCAGCACCCGGGACAGCCAATCTGAAGAGCAGTACTTC.

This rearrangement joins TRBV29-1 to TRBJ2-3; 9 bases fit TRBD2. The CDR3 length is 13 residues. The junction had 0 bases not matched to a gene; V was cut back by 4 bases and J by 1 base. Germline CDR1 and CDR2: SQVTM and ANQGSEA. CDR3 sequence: CSVGTSGTDTQYF. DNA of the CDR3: TGCAGCGTTGGGACTAGCGGCACAGATACGCAGTATTTT.

The CDR3 is CASSLDRFQETQYF. The CDR3 DNA reads as TGTGCCAGCAGCTTAGACAGATTTCAAGAGACCCAGTACTTC. The chain recombines TRBV11-3 with TRBJ2-5; no clear D gene. The V gene lost 0 bases and the J gene lost 2 bases, with 7 bases spanning the gap. In germline, CDR1 is SGHNT, CDR2 YENEEA. The CDR3 contains 14 residues.

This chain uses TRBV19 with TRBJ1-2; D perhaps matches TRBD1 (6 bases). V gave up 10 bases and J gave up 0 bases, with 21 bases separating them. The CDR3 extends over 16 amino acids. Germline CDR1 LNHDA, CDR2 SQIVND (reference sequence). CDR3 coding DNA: TGTGCCACCCTCGCTCAGGACAGCGTTTCTAACTATGGCTACACCTTC. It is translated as CATLAQDSVSNYGYTF.

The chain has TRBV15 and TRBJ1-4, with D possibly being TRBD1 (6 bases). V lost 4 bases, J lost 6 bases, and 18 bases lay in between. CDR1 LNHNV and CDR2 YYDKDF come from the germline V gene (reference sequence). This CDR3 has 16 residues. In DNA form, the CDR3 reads TGTGCCACCAGCAACAGGGTCTGGGCTTACTATGAAAAACTGTTTTTT. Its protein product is CATSNRVWAYYEKLFF.

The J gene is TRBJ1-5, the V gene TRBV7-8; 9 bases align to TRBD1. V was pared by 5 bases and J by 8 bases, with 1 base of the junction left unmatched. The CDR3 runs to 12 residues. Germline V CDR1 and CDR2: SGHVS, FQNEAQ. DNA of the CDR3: TGTGCCAGCAGCCGGGACAGGGAGCCCCAGCATTTT. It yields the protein CASSRDREPQHF.

The CDR3 DNA is TGTGCCAGCAGTTTAGCAGGGAGGGACTATGGCTACACCTTC. This gives the protein CASSLAGRDYGYTF. This chain uses TRBV28 with TRBJ1-2; D possibly corresponds to TRBD1 (5 bases). V was clipped by 2 bases and J by 3 bases, with 10 bases between them. Germline CDR1 and CDR2: MDHEN and SYDVKM. This CDR3 spans 14 amino acids.

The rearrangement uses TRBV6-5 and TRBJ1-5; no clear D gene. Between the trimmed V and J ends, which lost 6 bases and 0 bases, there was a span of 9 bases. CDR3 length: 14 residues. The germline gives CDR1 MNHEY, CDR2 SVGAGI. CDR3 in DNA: TGTGCCAGCAGCCTACCGGGTAGCAATCAGCCCCAGCATTTT. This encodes CASSLPGSNQPQHF.

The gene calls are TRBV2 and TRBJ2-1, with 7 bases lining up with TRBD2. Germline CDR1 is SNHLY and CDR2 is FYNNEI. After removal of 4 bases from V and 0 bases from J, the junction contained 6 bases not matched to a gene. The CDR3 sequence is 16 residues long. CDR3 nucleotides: TGTGCCAGCAGTGGTGTGGGGGGGAGCTCCTACAATGAGCAGTTCTTC. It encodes CASSGVGGSSYNEQFF.

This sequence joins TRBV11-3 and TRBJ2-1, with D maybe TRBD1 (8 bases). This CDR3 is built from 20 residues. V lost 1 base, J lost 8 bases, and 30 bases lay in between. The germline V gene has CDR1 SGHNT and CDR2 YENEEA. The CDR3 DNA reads TGTGCCAGCAGCTTAGTGGCCTGGACAGGGCTGAGACTAGGGAGGGATGAGCAGTTCTTC. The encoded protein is CASSLVAWTGLRLGRDEQFF. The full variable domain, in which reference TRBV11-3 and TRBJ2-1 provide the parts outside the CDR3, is EAGVVQSPRYKIIEKKQPVAFWCNPISGHNTLYWYLQNLGQGPELLIRYENEEAVDDSQLPKDRFSAERLKGVDSTLKIQPAELGDSAVYLCASSLVAWTGLRLGRDEQFFGPGTRLTVL.

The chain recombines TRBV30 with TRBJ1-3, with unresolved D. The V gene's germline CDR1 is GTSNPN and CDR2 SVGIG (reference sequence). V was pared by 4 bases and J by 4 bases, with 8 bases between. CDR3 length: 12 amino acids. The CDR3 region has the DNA TGTGCCTGGATATCCCCGGGAAACACCATATATTTT. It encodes CAWISPGNTIYF.

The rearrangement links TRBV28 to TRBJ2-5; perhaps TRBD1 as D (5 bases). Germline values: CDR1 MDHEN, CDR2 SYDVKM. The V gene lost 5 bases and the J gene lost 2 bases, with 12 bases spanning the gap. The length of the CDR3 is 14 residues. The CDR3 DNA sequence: TGTGCCAGCAGTGCGACAGAGCTACAAGAGACCCAGTACTTC. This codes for CASSATELQETQYF.

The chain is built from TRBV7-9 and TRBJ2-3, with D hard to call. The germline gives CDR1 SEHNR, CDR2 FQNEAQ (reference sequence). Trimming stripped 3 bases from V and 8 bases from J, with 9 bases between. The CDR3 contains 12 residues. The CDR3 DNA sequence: TGTGCCAGCAGCTTGGTACTCATTACGCAGTATTTT. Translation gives CASSLVLITQYF.

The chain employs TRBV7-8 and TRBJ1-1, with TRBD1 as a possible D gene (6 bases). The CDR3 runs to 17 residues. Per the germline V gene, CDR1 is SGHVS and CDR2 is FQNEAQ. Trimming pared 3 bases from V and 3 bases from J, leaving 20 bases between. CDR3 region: CASSFTGGRFSDTEAFF. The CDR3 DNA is TGTGCCAGCAGCTTTACTGGGGGCAGATTTAGCGACACTGAAGCTTTCTTT.

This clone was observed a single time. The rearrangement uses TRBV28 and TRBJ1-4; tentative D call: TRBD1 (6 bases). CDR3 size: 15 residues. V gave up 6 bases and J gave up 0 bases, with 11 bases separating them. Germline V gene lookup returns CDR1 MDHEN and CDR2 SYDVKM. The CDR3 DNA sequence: TGTGCCAGCAGCCAGGGGCGTGCAACTAATGAAAAACTGTTTTTT. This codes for CASSQGRATNEKLFF.